This paragraph reports one T cell receptor beta chain. This sample was taken from a study of cytotoxic CD8 clonotypes in ibrutinib-treated CLL. The CDR3 consists of 16 residues. Trimming pared 4 bases from V and 4 bases from J, leaving 14 bases between. Clones were read by immunoSEQ multiplex PCR, and TCRdb kept only the in-frame ones, dropping some. The profile shows about 140,000 clones, under 95% of them singletons. The gene calls are TRBV23-1 and TRBJ2-6; tentative D call: TRBD2 (5 bases). TRBV23-1 is an ORF, and what it does is uncertain. The source material was PBMCs, sampled after 12 months of ibrutinib treatment. The TCR was taken from a human donor with chronic lymphocytic leukemia. The CDR3, as DNA: TGCGCCAGCAGTCCCGAGGGCGGAGGCGGGGCCAACGTCCTGACTTTC. Amino acid sequence: CASSPEGGGGANVLTF.